The clone carrying this TCR beta chain was detected a few times. The antigen is not known. With 4 bases clipped from V and 5 bases from J, the junction kept 15 bases outside the gene matches. The CDR3 extends over 17 amino acids. CDR1 SGHRS and CDR2 YFSETQ come from the germline V gene. These data are taken from a study of cytomegalovirus exposure and HLA in healthy donors. General study points: There were reportedly fewer N-insertions in an Asian-associated ancestry cluster than the roughly 670-donor mean, in a later analysis.

Primers included in the PCR were 60 Vbeta and 13 Jbeta primers. Authors' analysis steps: An analysis that came later counted some 80 million unique TCR beta chains, roughly 11 million shared. Repertoires were generated with immunoSEQ multiplex PCR, while TCRdb's copy carries only in-frame clones and drops some. V, J and clone size are taken as reported in that table, and D and trimming were inferred from the DNA itself. In the table there are under 300,000 clones, under 80% of which are singletons. The specimen sequenced was PBMCs. The chain joins TRBV5-1 to TRBJ2-1, with 7 bases aligning to TRBD2. The clonotype originates from a female donor in good health and CMV-seronegative. In nucleotides, the CDR3 is TGCGCCAGCAGCCCGGGAGTTCGTCTAGCGGAAGACAATGAGCAGTTCTTC. This codes for CASSPGVRLAEDNEQFF.